These 20 T cell receptor beta chains came from one sample sequenced in a study of T cell repertoires in cytomegalovirus infection. TCRdb re-called the reads through MiXCR, storing one row per CDR3 protein. Of just under 550,000 distinct CDR3 sequences listed, more than 25% are singletons. Sample: PBMCs. The receptors stem from a human donor in good health (CMV status not recorded). Some clones in this sample may be carry-over from other donors' samples.

J is TRBJ2-5 and V is TRBV11-2, with TRBD1 identical over 8 bases. The germline V gene has CDR1 SGHAT and CDR2 FQNNGV. CDR3 length: 16 residues. The J segment lost 5 bases and the V segment lost 1 base, leaving 9 bases of the junction unmatched. The CDR3 coding sequence is TGTGCCAGCAGCTTAGTGGCAGGGGGCGCGCGGGAGACCCAGTACTTC. This gives the protein CASSLVAGGARETQYF. The variable domain in full, completed from reference TRBV11-2 and TRBJ2-5, reads EAGVAQSPRYKIIEKRQSVAFWCNPISGHATLYWYQQILGQGPKLLIQFQNNGVVDDSQLPKDRFSAERLKGVDSTLKIQPAKLEDSAVYLCASSLVAGGARETQYFGPGTRLLVL.

The chain combines TRBV29-1 with TRBJ2-3; 14 bases match TRBD2. Losses at the gene ends were 4 bases for V and 2 bases for J; bases not matched to a gene: 5. This CDR3 comprises 16 residues. Germline values: CDR1 SQVTM, CDR2 ANQGSEA. This CDR3 is CSVGTSGRPYTDTQYF. CDR3 DNA sequence: TGCAGCGTTGGGACTAGCGGGAGGCCATACACAGATACGCAGTATTTT.

A few counts support this clonotype. V is TRBV4-3 and J is TRBJ1-6; D is uncertain. Germline V gives CDR1 LGHNA, CDR2 YSLEER. The CDR3 spans 13 residues. Trimming left V 0 bases short and J 8 bases short, with 5 bases between. In DNA form, the CDR3 reads TGCGCCAGCAGCCAAGAGAGGGATTCACCCCTCCACTTT. This encodes CASSQERDSPLHF.

For the CDR3, the DNA is TGTGCCAGCAGCTTAAACGGGGTTTTATACGAGCAGTACTTC. It translates to CASSLNGVLYEQYF. The chain couples TRBV7-2 to TRBJ2-7, with a weak D call TRBD2 (5 bases). The V end lost 2 bases, the J end lost 4 bases, and 12 bases lay between the germline ends. CDR1 is SGHTA, CDR2 FQGNSA, per germline. The CDR3 is 14 amino acids.

The chain has TRBV19 and TRBJ2-1; D may be TRBD1 (6 bases). The V end was cut by 3 bases, the J end by 5 bases, with 14 bases between. The germline V gene has CDR1 LNHDA and CDR2 SQIVND (reference sequence). The CDR3 contains 15 residues. For the CDR3, the DNA is TGTGCCAGTAGTATTCGACGGCAGGGGCACAATGAGCAGTTCTTC. Protein: CASSIRRQGHNEQFF.

The V gene is TRBV27, the J gene TRBJ2-3; D gene uncertain. There are 16 residues in the CDR3. In germline, CDR1 is MNHEY, CDR2 SMNVEV (reference sequence). Trimming removed 5 bases from V and 0 bases from J, with 15 bases in between. The CDR3 nucleotides read TGTGCCAGCAGTGATACCGGTGGCGGAAGCACAGATACGCAGTATTTT. This gives the protein CASSDTGGGSTDTQYF.

This clonotype was observed a few times. V and J are TRBV7-6 and TRBJ1-2; no clear D gene. Trimming cost V 4 bases and J 2 bases, with 11 bases left between them. Germline CDR1 is SGHVS and CDR2 is FNYEAQ. This CDR3 has 14 residues. The CDR3: CASSSGSSNYGYTF. The CDR3 DNA reads TGTGCCAGCAGCTCCGGGAGCTCGAACTATGGCTACACCTTC.

This clonotype turned up a few times. This chain uses TRBV6-5 with TRBJ1-1, with D unresolved. Germline values: CDR1 MNHEY, CDR2 SVGAGI. The germline V and J ends were trimmed by 6 bases and 7 bases, with 18 bases remaining between them. This CDR3 is 14 amino acids long. The CDR3 DNA reads TGTGCCAGCAGGAACCGCCTCCTCGACGGTGAAGCTTTCTTT. Translating gives CASRNRLLDGEAFF.

This clonotype appeared a few times. The genes are TRBV25-1 and TRBJ2-3; the match to TRBD1 covers 7 bases. The CDR3 is made up of 16 amino acids. J lost 0 bases, V lost 3 bases, and 6 bases had no gene match. Germline V CDR1 and CDR2: MGHDK, SYGVNS. This chain's CDR3 is CASSDLTGSSTDTQYF. CDR3 sequence (DNA): TGTGCCAGCAGTGACCTGACAGGGTCCAGCACAGATACGCAGTATTTT.

The gene calls are TRBV7-6 and TRBJ2-5, with D possibly being TRBD2 (5 bases). The germline gives CDR1 SGHVS, CDR2 FNYEAQ. The length of the CDR3 is 14 residues. V was trimmed by 3 bases and J by 1 base, leaving 9 bases between them. This chain's CDR3 is CASSFNGVQETQYF. The CDR3 region has the DNA TGTGCCAGCAGCTTCAACGGGGTCCAAGAGACCCAGTACTTC.

This clonotype was detected a few times. This sequence joins TRBV12-3 or TRBV12-4 and TRBJ1-2; 7 bases map to TRBD1. J gave up 0 bases and V 7 bases, and 8 bases lay outside the gene matches. This CDR3 spans 15 amino acids. The CDR3 coding sequence is TGTGCCAGCATTCCAACCGGGACAGCTAACTATGGCTACACCTTC. Protein: CASIPTGTANYGYTF.

This clonotype was seen more than once but under ten times. The chain uses TRBV19 and TRBJ2-5; 7 positions match TRBD2. Germline lookup yields CDR1 LNHDA and CDR2 SQIVND (reference sequence). This CDR3 has 17 amino acids. The ends lost 4 bases at V and 3 bases at J; junction bases unmatched: 14. CDR3 nucleotides: TGTGCCAGTAGTAAGAGGACTAGTGATTGGGTTGAAGAGACCCAGTACTTC. Protein product: CASSKRTSDWVEETQYF.

This clonotype showed up many times. The chain has TRBV28 and TRBJ1-1; D not certain. This CDR3 is built from 15 residues. Trimming cost V 5 bases and J 6 bases, with 19 bases left between them. Germline assignment: CDR1 MDHEN and CDR2 SYDVKM. The CDR3 spells CASSVWSGKQAEAFF. The CDR3 nucleotides are TGTGCCAGCAGTGTCTGGTCGGGGAAACAAGCTGAAGCTTTCTTT.

The V and J genes are TRBV5-4 and TRBJ2-1; 14 nucleotides align to TRBD2. The germline V gene encodes CDR1 SGHNT and CDR2 YYREEE (reference sequence). The CDR3 is 16 residues long. The J segment lost 7 bases and the V segment lost 2 bases, leaving 5 bases of the junction unmatched. The CDR3 loop is CASSLAGLAGVNEQFF. The CDR3 DNA is TGTGCCAGCAGCTTAGCGGGACTAGCGGGAGTTAATGAGCAGTTCTTC.

There are many counts of this clonotype. The chain employs TRBV7-2 and TRBJ2-7; D is ambiguous. Germline values: CDR1 SGHTA, CDR2 FQGNSA. Trimming removed 1 base from V and 3 bases from J, with 13 bases in between. This CDR3 region has 15 residues. CDR3: CASSLDYGAGYEQYF. CDR3 bases: TGTGCCAGCAGCTTAGATTACGGCGCAGGCTACGAGCAGTACTTC. The full variable domain, completed using reference TRBV7-2 and TRBJ2-7, is GAGVSQSPSNKVTEKGKDVELRCDPISGHTALYWYRQSLGQGLEFLIYFQGNSAPDKSGLPSDRFSAERTGGSVSTLTIQRTQQEDSAVYLCASSLDYGAGYEQYFGPGTRLTVT.

The chain couples TRBV20-1 to TRBJ2-3; 8 nucleotides agree with TRBD2. Germline V lookup: CDR1 DFQATT, CDR2 SNEGSKA (reference sequence). V lost 5 bases to trimming and J lost 0 bases; unmatched junction nucleotides: 4. CDR3 length: 14 residues. CDR3 amino acids: CSAPASGSTDTQYF. CDR3 bases: TGCAGTGCTCCGGCTAGCGGGAGCACAGATACGCAGTATTTT.

This clonotype came up a few times. The J gene is TRBJ2-1, the V gene TRBV6-2 or TRBV6-3, with 9 nucleotides matching TRBD2. The CDR3 totals 15 residues. Looked up from germline, CDR1 is MNHEY and CDR2 is SVGEGT. With 5 bases clipped from V and 5 bases from J, the junction kept 7 bases outside the gene matches. CDR3 sequence: CASSALAGINNEQFF. As DNA, the CDR3 is TGTGCCAGCAGTGCTCTAGCGGGAATTAACAATGAGCAGTTCTTC.

This clonotype was seen repeatedly, ten times or more. Here the CDR3 DNA reads TGTGCCAGCAGCTTTTCTCGGACTAGCGGATCCTACGAGCAGTACTTC. It yields the protein CASSFSRTSGSYEQYF. The genes are TRBV7-8 and TRBJ2-7; 10 positions agree with TRBD2. The CDR3 sequence is 16 residues long. The germline V gene encodes CDR1 SGHVS and CDR2 FQNEAQ. The V and J ends lost 3 bases and 1 base, in that order; junction bases with no gene match: 6.

This clonotype occurred a few times. This chain uses TRBV27 with TRBJ2-7, with D possibly TRBD1 on 5 matching bases. Looked up from germline, CDR1 is MNHEY and CDR2 is SMNVEV (reference sequence). This CDR3 comprises 13 residues. V was pared by 0 bases and J by 6 bases, with 9 bases between. In DNA form, the CDR3 reads TGTGCCAGCAGTTTATCAGGGGAAAGCGAGCAGTACTTC. It specifies CASSLSGESEQYF.

This clonotype was seen ten or more times. The J gene is TRBJ1-5, the V gene TRBV12-3 or TRBV12-4; D uncertain. This CDR3 comprises 15 residues. Trimming took off 3 bases at V and 0 bases at J, with 9 bases between the two ends. For the CDR3, the DNA is TGTGCCAGCAGTTTGAGCGGCTATAGCAATCAGCCCCAGCATTTT. This translates into CASSLSGYSNQPQHF.